These T cell receptor beta chains were read from a single sample in a study of blood T cells in healthy people across ages. TCRdb re-called the 5' RACE reads with MiXCR, one entry per CDR3 protein. This sample has about 720,000 distinct CDR3 sequences; 20% to 25% occur once, and the top ten carry roughly 22%. The material sequenced was blood. Receptor source: a man in his 70s in good health. CDR3s include the opening cysteine and the closing phenylalanine or tryptophan. Each record gives: V gene, clone size, D gene, J gene, CDR3 DNA, CDR3 protein. The D gene is left open where the match is weak. Clone size is not always given. Where it is, it says once, few, many or a class for expanded clones.

V: TRBV5-1
size: -
D: -
J: TRBJ1-1
DNA: TGCGCCAGCAGACAAATAAACACTGAAGCTTTCTTT
CDR3: CASRQINTEAFF

V: TRBV20-1
size: -
D: TRBD2
J: TRBJ2-1
DNA: TGCAGTGCTCGTACCGGGACCGGGGGGGAGCAGTTCTTC
CDR3: CSARTGTGGEQFF

V: TRBV28
size: -
D: -
J: TRBJ1-5
DNA: TGTGCCAGCAACTACGGAATTACCCAGCATTTT
CDR3: CASNYGITQHF

V: TRBV6-5
size: -
D: TRBD1
J: TRBJ2-5
DNA: TGTGCCAGCAGTTACTCGGACAGGGGGCTAGAGACCCAGTACTTC
CDR3: CASSYSDRGLETQYF

V: TRBV4-1
size: -
D: -
J: TRBJ2-5
DNA: TGCGCCAGCAGCCAAGATTCGCTAAGGGGGGGCGCAGTTTACCCGGAGACCCAGTACTTC
CDR3: CASSQDSLRGGAVYPETQYF

V: TRBV29-1
size: -
D: -
J: TRBJ2-3
DNA: TGCAGCGTTACCGCTGGGGCCCCCGTGGGTGGCACAGATACGCAGTATTTT
CDR3: CSVTAGAPVGGTDTQYF

V: TRBV7-3
size: many
D: TRBD2
J: TRBJ2-1
DNA: TGTGCCAGCAGTTCTAGCGGGAGTGGCAATGAGCAGTTCTTC
CDR3: CASSSSGSGNEQFF

V: TRBV28
size: few
D: -
J: TRBJ2-1
DNA: TGTGCCAGCAGTTTAGGACTACCTGAGCAGTTCTTC
CDR3: CASSLGLPEQFF

V: TRBV5-1
size: few
D: -
J: TRBJ2-1
DNA: TGCGCCAGCAGCTTGGCCTTTAGCGGCAATGAGCAGTTCTTC
CDR3: CASSLAFSGNEQFF

V: TRBV5-1
size: few
D: TRBD1
J: TRBJ2-1
DNA: TGCGCCAGCAGCTTGCAGGGCGGACAGGGGGTTAATGAGCAGTTCTTC
CDR3: CASSLQGGQGVNEQFF

V: TRBV2
size: few
D: TRBD2
J: TRBJ2-3
DNA: TGTGCCAGCAGTGATGGACTAGCGGGACTCCCCACAGATACGCAGTATTTT
CDR3: CASSDGLAGLPTDTQYF

V: TRBV6-1
size: once
D: -
J: TRBJ2-5
DNA: TGTGCCAGCAGTGAAGGTCTCCAAGCCCAGGAGACCCAGTACTTC
CDR3: CASSEGLQAQETQYF

V: TRBV9
size: few
D: -
J: TRBJ2-1
DNA: TGTGCCAGCAGCGCAAGACTAGATAGTGAGCAGTTCTTC
CDR3: CASSARLDSEQFF

V: TRBV20-1
size: many
D: -
J: TRBJ2-5
DNA: TGCAGTGCTAGACTCGCCTGGGCTACGGAGGAAGAGACCCAGTACTTC
CDR3: CSARLAWATEEETQYF

V: TRBV20-1
size: -
D: TRBD2
J: TRBJ2-3
DNA: TGCAGTGCGAGAAGCGGGAGCGCAGATACGCAGTATTTT
CDR3: CSARSGSADTQYF

V: TRBV25-1
size: few
D: TRBD1
J: TRBJ1-2
DNA: TGTGCCAGCAGTGCCCGGGACAGGGAAATGTCCGCTGGCTACACCTTC
CDR3: CASSARDREMSAGYTF

V: TRBV12-3/TRBV12-4
size: -
D: -
J: TRBJ2-7
DNA: TGTGCCAGCAGTATTGCCACGGGAACAGTGGCCTACGAGCAGTACTTC
CDR3: CASSIATGTVAYEQYF

V: TRBV29-1
size: few
D: -
J: TRBJ2-5
DNA: TGCAGCGTCCGGGACGCACAAGAGACCCAGTACTTC
CDR3: CSVRDAQETQYF

V: TRBV7-9
size: -
D: TRBD1
J: TRBJ1-1
DNA: TGTGCCAGCAGCTTAGGTCAGGGGGCTGAGACTGAAGCTTTCTTT
CDR3: CASSLGQGAETEAFF

V: TRBV29-1
size: few
D: -
J: TRBJ1-5
DNA: TGCAGCGCCGCGGACAGCTACAATCAGCCCCAGCATTTT
CDR3: CSAADSYNQPQHF

V: TRBV29-1
size: -
D: -
J: TRBJ1-2
DNA: TGCAGCGTTGAAACCCGGGTTGGCGGCTACACCTTC
CDR3: CSVETRVGGYTF

V: TRBV5-1
size: few
D: TRBD1
J: TRBJ2-7
DNA: TGCGCCAGCAGCCTGGAGATGAGGGGGCACGAGCAGTACTTC
CDR3: CASSLEMRGHEQYF

V: TRBV30
size: -
D: -
J: TRBJ1-1
DNA: TGTGCCTGGAGTGTACGGGCTGAAGCTTTCTTT
CDR3: CAWSVRAEAFF

V: TRBV28
size: few
D: -
J: TRBJ1-2
DNA: TGTGCCAGCAGAACCGGGACGGGCTATGGCTACACCTTC
CDR3: CASRTGTGYGYTF

V: TRBV6-5
size: few
D: -
J: TRBJ1-1
DNA: TGTGCCAGCAGGCTTACTTCCTGGGGTGGGAACACTGAAGCTTTCTTT
CDR3: CASRLTSWGGNTEAFF

V: TRBV20-1
size: few
D: -
J: TRBJ1-1
DNA: TGCAGTGCTAGAGCTTCTCAGTACACTGAAGCTTTCTTT
CDR3: CSARASQYTEAFF

V: TRBV18
size: -
D: TRBD1
J: TRBJ2-3
DNA: TGTGCCAGCTCGGCGACAGGGGTCACAGATACGCAGTATTTT
CDR3: CASSATGVTDTQYF

V: TRBV20-1
size: -
D: TRBD1
J: TRBJ1-5
DNA: TGCAGTGCTAGAGATACACAGGGGAACCAGCCCCAGCATTTT
CDR3: CSARDTQGNQPQHF

V: TRBV7-9
size: few
D: -
J: TRBJ1-1
DNA: TGTGCCAGCAGCTTTCCAGTTGGGATCGGGATAGCCCAAAACACTGAAGCTTTCTTT
CDR3: CASSFPVGIGIAQNTEAFF

V: TRBV12-3/TRBV12-4
size: few
D: -
J: TRBJ1-2
DNA: TGTGCCAGCAGTTTTTTTAGGGGGTCCTATGGCTACACCTTC
CDR3: CASSFFRGSYGYTF

V: TRBV7-9
size: few
D: -
J: TRBJ2-5
DNA: TGTGCCAGCAGCCCTGGAGGATCGAAGTACCAAGAGACCCAGTACTTC
CDR3: CASSPGGSKYQETQYF

V: TRBV20-1
size: few
D: -
J: TRBJ1-5
DNA: TGCAGTGCTACAGGGGCTAGACAGCCCCAGCATTTT
CDR3: CSATGARQPQHF

V: TRBV29-1
size: -
D: TRBD1
J: TRBJ1-1
DNA: TGCAGCGTCGCCGGGACAGGGAACGCTGAAGCTTTCTTT
CDR3: CSVAGTGNAEAFF

V: TRBV7-9
size: -
D: -
J: TRBJ1-1
DNA: TGTGCCAGCAGCTTTTTGGATAAGGCTGAAGCTTTCTTT
CDR3: CASSFLDKAEAFF

V: TRBV24-1
size: -
D: -
J: TRBJ1-2
DNA: TGTGCCACCAGTGCGGCAGGACCACTCGGCTATGGCTACACCTTC
CDR3: CATSAAGPLGYGYTF

V: TRBV7-8
size: few
D: -
J: TRBJ2-3
DNA: TGTGCCAGCAGCCAGGGGAGGGCGGATACGCAGTATTTT
CDR3: CASSQGRADTQYF

V: TRBV19
size: -
D: -
J: TRBJ2-5
DNA: TGTGCCAGTAGTATAAGGCGTCAAGAGACCCAGTACTTC
CDR3: CASSIRRQETQYF

V: TRBV5-1
size: -
D: TRBD1
J: TRBJ1-3
DNA: TGCGCCAGCAGTTATGACAGGGATGGAAACACCATATATTTT
CDR3: CASSYDRDGNTIYF

V: TRBV10-3
size: -
D: -
J: TRBJ2-3
DNA: TGTGCCATCGCATCTTCTGGGGCAGATACGCAGTATTTT
CDR3: CAIASSGADTQYF

V: TRBV5-6
size: -
D: TRBD2
J: TRBJ2-7
DNA: TGTGCCAGCAGGACTAGCGCCGGGACCCTCGAGCAGTACTTC
CDR3: CASRTSAGTLEQYF

V: TRBV20-1
size: many
D: TRBD1
J: TRBJ1-4
DNA: TGCAGTGCTAGGCCGACAGGGGGCCATGAAAAACTGTTTTTT
CDR3: CSARPTGGHEKLFF

V: TRBV20-1
size: -
D: -
J: TRBJ1-6
DNA: TGCAGTGCTAGGGACCGGGGAGAATATAATTCACCCCTCCACTTT
CDR3: CSARDRGEYNSPLHF

V: TRBV7-2
size: few
D: TRBD1
J: TRBJ2-7
DNA: TGTGCCAGCAGCTGGACAGGCGAGAGCTCCTACGAGCAGTACTTC
CDR3: CASSWTGESSYEQYF

V: TRBV29-1
size: few
D: -
J: TRBJ1-1
DNA: TGCAGCGTTGAACATTTGGGAGGGAACACTGAAGCTTTCTTT
CDR3: CSVEHLGGNTEAFF